The clone carrying this T cell receptor (beta chain) was observed a handful of times. A minimum of 7 million PBMCs was isolated per sample. This record belongs to a study of blood T cells in healthy people across ages. Germline assignment: CDR1 SGDLS and CDR2 YYNGEE. V was trimmed by 2 bases and J by 1 base, leaving 10 bases between them. This CDR3 has 15 residues. A J-beta primer mix and a sample-barcoded 5' primer were used in a second PCR of about 7 to 12 cycles. From the 5' RACE reads, TCRdb called clonotypes with MiXCR, one entry per CDR3 protein. This sample carries about 620,000 distinct CDR3 sequences, around 52% of them seen once, and the ten largest clones take about 14%.

V usage is TRBV9 and J usage is TRBJ1-5; weak D call: TRBD1 (6 bases). Sequences were obtained from blood. This clonotype originated in a woman aged 80 or older in good health. CDR3: CASSVEGGSNQPQHF. In nucleotides, the CDR3 is TGTGCCAGCAGCGTTGAGGGGGGAAGCAATCAGCCCCAGCATTTT.